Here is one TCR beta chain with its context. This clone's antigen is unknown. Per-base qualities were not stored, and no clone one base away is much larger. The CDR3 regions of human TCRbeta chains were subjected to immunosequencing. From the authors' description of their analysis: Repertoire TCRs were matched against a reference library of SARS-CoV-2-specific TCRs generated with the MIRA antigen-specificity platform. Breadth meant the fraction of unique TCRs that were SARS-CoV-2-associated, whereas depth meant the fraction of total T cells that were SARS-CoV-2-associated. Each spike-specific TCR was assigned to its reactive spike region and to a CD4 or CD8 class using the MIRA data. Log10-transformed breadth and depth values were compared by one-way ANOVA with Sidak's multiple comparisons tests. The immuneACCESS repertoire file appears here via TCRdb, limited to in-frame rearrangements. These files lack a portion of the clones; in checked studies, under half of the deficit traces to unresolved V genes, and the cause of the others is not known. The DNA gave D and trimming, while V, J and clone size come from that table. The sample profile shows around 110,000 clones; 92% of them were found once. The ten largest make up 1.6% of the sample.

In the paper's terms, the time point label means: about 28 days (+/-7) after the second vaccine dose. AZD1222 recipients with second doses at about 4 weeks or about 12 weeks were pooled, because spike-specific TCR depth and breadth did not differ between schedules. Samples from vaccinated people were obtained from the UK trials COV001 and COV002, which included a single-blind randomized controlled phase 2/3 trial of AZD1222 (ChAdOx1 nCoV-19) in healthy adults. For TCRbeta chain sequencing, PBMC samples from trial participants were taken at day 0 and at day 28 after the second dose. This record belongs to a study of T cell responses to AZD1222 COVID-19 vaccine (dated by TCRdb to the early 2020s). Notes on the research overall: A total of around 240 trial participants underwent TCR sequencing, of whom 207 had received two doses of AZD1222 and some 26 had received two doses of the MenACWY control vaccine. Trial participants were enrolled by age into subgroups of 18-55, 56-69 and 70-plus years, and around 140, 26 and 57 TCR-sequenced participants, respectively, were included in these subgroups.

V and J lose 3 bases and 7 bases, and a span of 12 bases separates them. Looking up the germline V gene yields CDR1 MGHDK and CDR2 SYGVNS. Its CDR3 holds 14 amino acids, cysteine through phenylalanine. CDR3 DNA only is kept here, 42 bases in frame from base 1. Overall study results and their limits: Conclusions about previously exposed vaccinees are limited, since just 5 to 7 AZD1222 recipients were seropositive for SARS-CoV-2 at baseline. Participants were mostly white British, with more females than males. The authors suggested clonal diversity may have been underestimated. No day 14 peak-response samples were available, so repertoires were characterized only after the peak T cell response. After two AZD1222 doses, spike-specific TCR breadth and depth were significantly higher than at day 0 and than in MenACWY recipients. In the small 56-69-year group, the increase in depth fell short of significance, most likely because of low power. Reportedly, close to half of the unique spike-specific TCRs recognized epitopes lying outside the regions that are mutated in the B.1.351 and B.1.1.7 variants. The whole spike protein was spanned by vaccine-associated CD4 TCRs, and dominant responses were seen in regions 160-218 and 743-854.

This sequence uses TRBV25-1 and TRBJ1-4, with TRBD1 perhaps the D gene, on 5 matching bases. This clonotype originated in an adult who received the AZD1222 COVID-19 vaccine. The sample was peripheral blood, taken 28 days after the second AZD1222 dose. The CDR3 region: CASSDLRGAEKLFF. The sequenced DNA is TGTGCCAGCAGTGATCTAAGGGGAGCTGAAAAACTGTTTTTT.